This T cell receptor (beta chain) derives from a study of somatic mutations in cytotoxic T cells in rheumatoid arthritis. In the study overall: Patient blood (around 30 ml EDTA) was collected right after diagnosis, preceding any treatment. Study observations and caveats: There was no significant difference in CD8+ T-cell clonality between rheumatoid arthritis patients and age-matched healthy controls. A finding that went unadjusted for multiple comparisons was the slight underrepresentation of TRBV07 in rheumatoid arthritis patients.

Some clones are missing from TCRdb's copy, which holds only in-frame ones; the method was immunoSEQ multiplex PCR. This table holds 9,500 to 11,000 clones, about 85% found once. CD4+ cells and CD8+ cells were each obtained through positive magnetic bead selection, and their purity was assessed by flow cytometry. CDR3 length: 14 amino acids. V gave up 2 bases and J gave up 2 bases; unmatched junction bases: 3. Looked up from germline, CDR1 is SQVTM and CDR2 is ANQGSEA. On this clone: Its specificity is unknown.

The chain recombines TRBV29-1 with TRBJ1-3; the match to TRBD1 covers 7 bases. The material sequenced was CD8+ T cells sorted from blood. This sequence was found in an adult with rheumatoid arthritis. The CDR3 DNA sequence: TGCAGCGTTGAACAACAGGGGACTGGAAACACCATATATTTT. It is translated as CSVEQQGTGNTIYF.